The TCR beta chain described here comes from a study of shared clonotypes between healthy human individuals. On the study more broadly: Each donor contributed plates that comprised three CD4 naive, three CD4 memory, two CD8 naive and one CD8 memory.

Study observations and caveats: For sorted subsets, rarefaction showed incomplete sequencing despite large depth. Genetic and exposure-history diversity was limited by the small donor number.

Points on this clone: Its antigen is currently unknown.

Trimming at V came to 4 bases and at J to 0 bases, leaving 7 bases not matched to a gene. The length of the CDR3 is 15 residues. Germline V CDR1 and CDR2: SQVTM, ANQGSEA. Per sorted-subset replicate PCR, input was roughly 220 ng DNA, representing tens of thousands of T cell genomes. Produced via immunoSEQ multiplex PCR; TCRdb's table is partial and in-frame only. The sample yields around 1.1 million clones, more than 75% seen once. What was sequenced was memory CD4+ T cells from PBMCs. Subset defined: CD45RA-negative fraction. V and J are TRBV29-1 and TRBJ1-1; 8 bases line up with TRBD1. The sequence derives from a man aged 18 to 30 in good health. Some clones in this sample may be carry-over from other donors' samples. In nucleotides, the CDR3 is TGCAGCGTTGGGACAGGGTGGGGCATGAACACTGAAGCTTTCTTT. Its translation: CSVGTGWGMNTEAFF.